The 9 T cell receptor beta chains reported below all come from one sample, sequenced in a study of shared clonotypes between healthy human individuals. TCRdb's table, derived via immunoSEQ multiplex PCR, lists solely in-frame clones and lacks some. The repertoire holds some 1,400,000 clones, with approximately 96% as singletons. Material for sequencing was naive CD4+ T cells sorted from blood. Subset specified: CD45RA+ positively selected. These receptors were obtained from a man in his thirties or forties in good health.

This clone showed up just a few times. The rearrangement uses TRBV7-2 and TRBJ1-5, with TRBD1 matching 9 bases. CDR1 and CDR2 (germline): SGHTA, FQGNSA. This CDR3 has 15 amino acids. J was trimmed by 7 bases and V by 5 bases; bases with no gene match: 9. CDR3 amino acids: CASSPRDRVGQPQHF. CDR3 DNA sequence: TGTGCCAGCAGCCCCCGGGACAGGGTTGGCCAGCCCCAGCATTTT.

The chain is built from TRBV29-1 and TRBJ2-6; D not certain. The V gene's germline CDR1 is SQVTM and CDR2 ANQGSEA. The V gene lost 3 bases and the J gene lost 0 bases, with 3 bases spanning the gap. The CDR3 has 13 amino acids. CDR3 amino acids: CSVEVSGANVLTF. In DNA, the CDR3 is TGCAGCGTTGAGGTCTCTGGGGCCAACGTCCTGACTTTC. Using reference TRBV29-1 and TRBJ2-6 for the parts outside the CDR3, the full variable domain is SAVISQKPSRDICQRGTSLTIQCQVDSQVTMMFWYRQQPGQSLTLIATANQGSEATYESGFVIDKFPISRPNLTFSTLTVSNMSPEDSSIYLCSVEVSGANVLTFGAGSRLTVL.

V gene TRBV30 combines with J gene TRBJ1-5; D is unclear. The germline CDR1 and CDR2 sequences are GTSNPN and SVGIG (reference sequence). Between the trimmed V and J ends, which lost 2 bases and 6 bases, there was a span of 11 bases. This CDR3 is 13 amino acids long. This chain's CDR3 is CAWSSTGGQPQHF. The CDR3 DNA follows: TGTGCCTGGAGTTCGACGGGTGGTCAGCCCCAGCATTTT.

The gene calls are TRBV15 and TRBJ2-1; D call uncertain. Germline assignment: CDR1 LNHNV and CDR2 YYDKDF (reference sequence). Trimming removed 3 bases from V and 9 bases from J, with 9 bases in between. The CDR3 loop spans 12 amino acids. CDR3 DNA sequence: TGTGCCACCAGCAGCGCCTCTCTTGAGCAGTTCTTC. Translated: CATSSASLEQFF.

The chain joins TRBV11-3 to TRBJ1-4; possibly TRBD1 for D (5 bases). The V gene's germline CDR1 is SGHNT and CDR2 YENEEA. Trimming left V 4 bases short and J 0 bases short, with 9 bases between. There are 15 residues in the CDR3. The chain's CDR3 is CASSYRGPTNEKLFF. The DNA for the CDR3 is TGTGCCAGCAGCTATAGGGGCCCAACTAATGAAAAACTGTTTTTT. The whole variable domain, filled in from reference TRBV11-3 and TRBJ1-4, reads EAGVVQSPRYKIIEKKQPVAFWCNPISGHNTLYWYLQNLGQGPELLIRYENEEAVDDSQLPKDRFSAERLKGVDSTLKIQPAELGDSAVYLCASSYRGPTNEKLFFGSGTQLSVL.

The count of this clone is one. The genes are TRBV7-9 and TRBJ1-1, with 8 bases that match TRBD1. This CDR3 has 17 amino acids. Per the germline V gene, CDR1 is SEHNR and CDR2 is FQNEAQ (reference sequence). The V gene end was trimmed by 0 bases and the J gene end by 6 bases; junction bases not matched to a gene: 12. CDR3 in amino acids: CASSLAFPTGVTPEAFF. DNA for the CDR3: TGTGCCAGCAGCTTAGCGTTCCCGACAGGGGTAACCCCTGAAGCTTTCTTT.

The chain couples TRBV5-4 to TRBJ2-3; D remains ambiguous. V was cut by 4 bases and J by 0 bases, with 15 bases left in between. Germline loops: CDR1 SGHNT, CDR2 YYREEE (reference sequence). The CDR3 totals 16 residues. This chain's CDR3 is CASSPRVAGSTDTQYF. The CDR3 nucleotides are TGTGCCAGCAGCCCCCGTGTGGCCGGGAGCACAGATACGCAGTATTTT.

The CDR3 DNA is TGTGCCAGCAGCAGGGTCAATGAGCAGTTCTTC. Its protein is CASSRVNEQFF. V is TRBV25-1 and J is TRBJ2-1, with a weak D call TRBD1 (5 bases). Germline V CDR1 and CDR2: MGHDK, SYGVNS. V lost 6 bases to trimming and J lost 6 bases, with 6 bases between them. The CDR3 is made up of 11 amino acids.

This clone was picked up one time. The chain recombines TRBV7-8 with TRBJ1-2, with D perhaps matching TRBD1 (6 bases). The V end lost 5 bases, the J end lost 8 bases, and 18 bases lay between the germline ends. The CDR3 consists of 14 residues. Germline assignment: CDR1 SGHVS and CDR2 FQNEAQ. The CDR3 loop reads CASSPLQGFFGYTF. The CDR3 region has the DNA TGTGCCAGCAGCCCCCTTCAGGGGTTTTTCGGCTACACCTTC.